This entry features one T cell receptor (beta chain) sequence. V shed 1 base and J shed 1 base, with 11 bases lying between them. This CDR3 comprises 16 residues. Germline-derived CDR1 and CDR2 are SGDLS and YYNGEE. The record originates from a study of T cell changes during pregnancy in multiple sclerosis. Clones were sequenced by immunoSEQ multiplex PCR, and TCRdb holds only the in-frame ones, with some missing. The profile shows over 65,000 clones, roughly 92% of them singletons. The gene calls are TRBV9 and TRBJ2-2, with D possibly being TRBD1 (5 bases). The receptor was derived from a female donor with multiple sclerosis, enrolled in a pregnancy study. This material consisted of peripheral blood, taken in the first trimester of pregnancy. DNA of the CDR3: TGTGCCAGCAGCGTACAGGCAGGGTTGAACACCGGGGAGCTGTTTTTT. Translated: CASSVQAGLNTGELFF.